What follows is one T cell receptor (beta chain) and its context. This record belongs to a study of blood T cell repertoires in COVID-19. Here immunoSEQ multiplex PCR was the method, and the copy in TCRdb shows in-frame clones only, minus some. The profile covers roughly 150,000 clones, with around 88% appearing a single time and around a quarter taken by the ten largest. The V and J ends lost 0 bases and 1 base respectively, with 11 bases between them. Germline V CDR1 and CDR2: PRHDT, FYEKMQ (reference sequence). The CDR3 has 16 residues. The V and J genes are TRBV13 and TRBJ2-3; no firm D call. This clonotype was obtained from a human donor in a cohort sampled during active COVID-19. The material sequenced was peripheral blood. The CDR3 DNA sequence: TGTGCCAGCAGCTTAGGCACAGTCCAACGCACAGATACGCAGTATTTT. As protein: CASSLGTVQRTDTQYF. The full variable domain, with the rest looked up from reference TRBV13 and TRBJ2-3, is AAGVIQSPRHLIKEKRETATLKCYPIPRHDTVYWYQQGPGQDPQFLISFYEKMQSDKGSIPDRFSAQQFSDYHSELNMSSLELGDSALYFCASSLGTVQRTDTQYFGPGTRLTVL.